The clone carrying this T cell receptor (beta chain) has just a few counts. The antigen is unknown. CDR1 is SEHNR, CDR2 FQNEAQ, per germline (reference sequence). This CDR3 contains 14 residues. The V segment lost 8 bases and the J segment 0 bases; nucleotides outside the gene matches: 7. The sample is drawn from a study of STAT3 mutations in large granular lymphocyte leukemia. Study context: Roughly half of the longitudinally sequenced T-LGLL patients carried detectable canonical activating STAT3 mutations. Findings of the study overall: In some patients, a small highly pathogenic clone possibly went undetected. Every T-LGLL patient had at least one immunodominant TCRbeta clonotype. After therapy, about 35% of the 18 patients switched clonotypes, all new clones STAT3 wild type.

Each sample's TCRbeta library yielded on average roughly 42,000 productive templates. The data were produced by immunoSEQ multiplex PCR, yet TCRdb's version contains in-frame clones alone and is incomplete. The data contain fewer than 700 clones, about half of them singletons. The TCR originated in a woman in her forties or fifties with T-cell large granular lymphocyte leukemia. Some clones in this sample may be carry-over from other donors' samples. This chain joins TRBV7-9 and TRBJ2-7, with 7 bases aligning to TRBD2. What was sequenced was peripheral blood mononuclear cells. The CDR3 here is CASAGERSSYEQYF. CDR3 nucleotides: TGTGCCAGCGCGGGAGAGCGGAGCTCCTACGAGCAGTACTTC.